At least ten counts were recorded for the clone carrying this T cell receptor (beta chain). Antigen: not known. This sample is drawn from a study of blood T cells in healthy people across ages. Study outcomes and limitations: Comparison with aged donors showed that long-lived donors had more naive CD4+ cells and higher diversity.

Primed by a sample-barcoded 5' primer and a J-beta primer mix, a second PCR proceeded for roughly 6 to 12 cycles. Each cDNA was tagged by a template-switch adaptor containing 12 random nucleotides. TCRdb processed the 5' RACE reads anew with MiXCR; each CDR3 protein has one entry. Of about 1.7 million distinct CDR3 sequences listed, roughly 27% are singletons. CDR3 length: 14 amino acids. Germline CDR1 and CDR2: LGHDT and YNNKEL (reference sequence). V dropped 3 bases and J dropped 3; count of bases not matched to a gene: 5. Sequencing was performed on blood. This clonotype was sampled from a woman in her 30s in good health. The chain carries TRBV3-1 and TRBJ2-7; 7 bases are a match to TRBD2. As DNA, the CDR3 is TGTGCCAGCAGCCACCTGGGAGGGAGCTACGAGCAGTACTTC. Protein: CASSHLGGSYEQYF.